What follows is one T cell receptor (beta chain) and its context. Its antigen is not identified. These data originate in a study of identifying expanded T cells in peripheral blood. V shed 5 bases, J shed 8 bases, and the junction held 10 bases outside the gene matches. CDR1 is MNHEY and CDR2 is SVGAGI in the germline V gene. This CDR3 comprises 14 residues. General study points: Differentially abundant clones: about 1.1 between replicates, approximately 15 at about two weeks, approximately 19 at four.

Profiling relied on immunoSEQ multiplex PCR, and the TCRdb table lists in-frame clones only, not all of them. The table has about 100,000 clones, over 80% seen once. The chain has TRBV6-5 and TRBJ1-2, with 8 bases matching TRBD1. The sequence was obtained from a person aged 18 to 75 in good health. Input material: blood. CDR3 sequence reads: CASSAQTGARGYTF. The CDR3 nucleotides read TGTGCCAGCAGTGCGCAGACAGGGGCCCGGGGCTACACCTTC.